This T cell receptor beta chain was retrieved from a study of Graves' ophthalmopathy and Graves' hyperthyroidism. Study summary: Researchers obtained peripheral blood at initial diagnosis, before any treatment had begun.

Every ophthalmopathy donor presented moderate-to-severe activity, CAS ≥3, NOSPECS ≥4 and duration under 3 months. Concerning this clonotype itself: Its antigen is currently unknown.

Findings and caveats of the study: A classifier, a 13-signature model, separated ophthalmopathy from stable hyperthyroidism with 87.88% sensitivity and 81.08% specificity.

Beta-chain TCR CDR3 regions were amplified from RNA transcripts. Following a first-round RT-PCR that used HTBI primers, a second-round multiplex PCR was carried out. TCRdb passed the multiplex PCR reads through MiXCR, listing each CDR3 protein once. In the table there are 500,000 to 800,000 distinct CDR3 sequences, about two fifths of which are singletons. Trimming left V 2 bases short and J 2 bases short, with 7 bases between. This CDR3 spans 15 amino acids. Germline CDR1 is SEHNR and CDR2 is FQNEAQ (reference sequence). This receptor was obtained from an adult man with Graves' ophthalmopathy. Material: peripheral blood. V gene TRBV7-9 combines with J gene TRBJ2-6; the D is unclear. The CDR3 nucleotides read TGTGCCAGCAGCTTACAGGTTGCTGGGGCCAACGTCCTGACTTTC. Amino acid sequence: CASSLQVAGANVLTF.